The clone carrying this T cell receptor (beta chain) was counted a single time. Its specificity is not known. The source of the sample is a study of T cell responses to AZD1222 COVID-19 vaccine. Findings and caveats of the study: Repertoire collection took place solely once the T cell response had peaked.

The CDR3 contains 13 residues. Germline-derived CDR1 and CDR2 are SGHVS and FNYEAQ. Trimming pared 0 bases from V and 4 bases from J, leaving 5 bases between. The repertoire was sequenced with immunoSEQ multiplex PCR; TCRdb's copy has only in-frame clones and lacks some. The table includes approximately 120,000 clones, roughly 91% detected once. The sequence came from an adult in good health. Source: peripheral blood, taken on day 0 of MenACWY control vaccination. This sequence joins TRBV7-6 and TRBJ2-3; D gene unclear. The CDR3 DNA reads TGTGCCAGCAGCTTAGCCCCGTCAGATACGCAGTATTTT. It encodes CASSLAPSDTQYF.